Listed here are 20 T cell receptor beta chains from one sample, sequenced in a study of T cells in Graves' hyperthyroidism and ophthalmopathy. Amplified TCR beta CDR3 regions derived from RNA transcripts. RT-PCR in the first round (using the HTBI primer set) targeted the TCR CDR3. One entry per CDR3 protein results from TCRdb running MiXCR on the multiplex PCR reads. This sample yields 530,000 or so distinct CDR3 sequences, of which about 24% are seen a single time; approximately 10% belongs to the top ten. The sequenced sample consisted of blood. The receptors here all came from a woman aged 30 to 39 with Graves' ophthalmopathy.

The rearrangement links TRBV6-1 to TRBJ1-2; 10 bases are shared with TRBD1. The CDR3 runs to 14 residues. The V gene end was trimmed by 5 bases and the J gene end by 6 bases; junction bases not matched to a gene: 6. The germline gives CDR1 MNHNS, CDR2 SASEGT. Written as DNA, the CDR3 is TGTGCCAGCAGTCCGGGACAGGGGAGGGATGGCTACACCTTC. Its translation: CASSPGQGRDGYTF.

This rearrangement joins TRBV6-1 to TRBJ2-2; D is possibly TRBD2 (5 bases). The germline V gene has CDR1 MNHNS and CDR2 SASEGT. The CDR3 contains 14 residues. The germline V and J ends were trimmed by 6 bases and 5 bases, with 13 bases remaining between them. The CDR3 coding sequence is TGTGCCAGCAGGAGACTTAGCGTTACCGGGGAGCTGTTTTTT. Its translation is CASRRLSVTGELFF.

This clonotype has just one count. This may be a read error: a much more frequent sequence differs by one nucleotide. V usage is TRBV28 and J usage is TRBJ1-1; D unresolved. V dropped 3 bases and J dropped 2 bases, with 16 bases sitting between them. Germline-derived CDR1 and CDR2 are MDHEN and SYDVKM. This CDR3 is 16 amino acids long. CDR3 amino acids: CASSFAPAETNTEAFF. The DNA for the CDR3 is TGTGCCAGCAGTTTTGCCCCCGCAGAAACTAACACTGAAGCTTTCTTT. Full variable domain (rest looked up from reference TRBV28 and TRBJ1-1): DVKVTQSSRYLVKRTGEKVFLECVQDMDHENMFWYRQDPGLGLRLIYFSYDVKMKEKGDIPEGYSVSREKKERFSLILESASTNQTSMYLCASSFAPAETNTEAFFGQGTRLTVV.

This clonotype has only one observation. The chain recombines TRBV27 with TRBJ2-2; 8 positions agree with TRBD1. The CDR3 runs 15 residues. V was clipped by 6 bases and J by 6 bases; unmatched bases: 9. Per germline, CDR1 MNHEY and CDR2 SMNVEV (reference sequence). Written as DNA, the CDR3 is TGTGCCAGCAGCCAAAGCGACAGGGGAGCCGGGGAGCTGTTTTTT. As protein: CASSQSDRGAGELFF.

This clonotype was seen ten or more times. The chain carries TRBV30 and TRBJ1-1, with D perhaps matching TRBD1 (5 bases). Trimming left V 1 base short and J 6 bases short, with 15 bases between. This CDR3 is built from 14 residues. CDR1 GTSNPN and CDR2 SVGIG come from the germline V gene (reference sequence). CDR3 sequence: CAWSGGVNSAEAFF. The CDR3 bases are TGTGCCTGGAGTGGGGGGGTTAATAGTGCTGAAGCTTTCTTT. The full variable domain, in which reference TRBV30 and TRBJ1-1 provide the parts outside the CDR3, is SQTIHQWPATLVQPVGSPLSLECTVEGTSNPNLYWYRQAAGRGLQLLFYSVGIGQISSEVPQNLSASRPQDRQFILSSKKLLLSDSGFYLCAWSGGVNSAEAFFGQGTRLTVV.

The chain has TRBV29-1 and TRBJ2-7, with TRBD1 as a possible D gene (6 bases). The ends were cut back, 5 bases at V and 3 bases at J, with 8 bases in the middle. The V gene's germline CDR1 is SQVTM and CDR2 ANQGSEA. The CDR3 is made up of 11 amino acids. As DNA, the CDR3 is TGCAGCGTTTCCAGGGGCTACGAGCAGTACTTC. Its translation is CSVSRGYEQYF.

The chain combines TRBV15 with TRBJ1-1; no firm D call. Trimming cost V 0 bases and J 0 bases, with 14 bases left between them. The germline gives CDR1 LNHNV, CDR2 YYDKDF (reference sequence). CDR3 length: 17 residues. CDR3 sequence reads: CATSREWYSSMNTEAFF. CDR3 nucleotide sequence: TGTGCCACCAGCAGAGAGTGGTACTCCAGCATGAACACTGAAGCTTTCTTT.

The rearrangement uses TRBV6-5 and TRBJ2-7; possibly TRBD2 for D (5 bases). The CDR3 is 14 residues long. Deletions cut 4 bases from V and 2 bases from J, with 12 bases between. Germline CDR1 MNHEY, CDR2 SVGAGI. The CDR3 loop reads CASSSGSTTYEQYF. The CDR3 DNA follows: TGTGCCAGCAGTTCGGGATCCACCACCTACGAGCAGTACTTC.

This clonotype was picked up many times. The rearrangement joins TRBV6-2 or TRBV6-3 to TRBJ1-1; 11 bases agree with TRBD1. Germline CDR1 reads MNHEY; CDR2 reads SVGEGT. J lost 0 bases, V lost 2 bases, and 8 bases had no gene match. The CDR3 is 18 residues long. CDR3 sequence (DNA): TGTGCCAGCAGTTACCGCGGACAGGGGGCGCGGATGAACACTGAAGCTTTCTTT. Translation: CASSYRGQGARMNTEAFF.

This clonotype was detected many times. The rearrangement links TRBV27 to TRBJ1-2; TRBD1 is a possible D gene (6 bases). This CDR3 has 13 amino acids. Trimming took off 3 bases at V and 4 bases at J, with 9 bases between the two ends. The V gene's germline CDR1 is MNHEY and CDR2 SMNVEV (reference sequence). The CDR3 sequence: CASSFAGAYGYTF. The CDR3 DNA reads TGTGCCAGCAGTTTCGCAGGGGCCTATGGCTACACCTTC.

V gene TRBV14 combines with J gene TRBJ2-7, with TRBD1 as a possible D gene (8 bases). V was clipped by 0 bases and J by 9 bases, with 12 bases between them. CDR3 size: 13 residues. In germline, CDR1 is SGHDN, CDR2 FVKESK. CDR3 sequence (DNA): TGTGCCAGCAGCCAAGAACAGGGGGGGACGCAGTACTTC. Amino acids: CASSQEQGGTQYF.

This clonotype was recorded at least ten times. The CDR3 loop is CASSLADATNEKLFF. DNA for the CDR3: TGTGCCAGCAGTTTAGCCGACGCAACTAATGAAAAACTGTTTTTT. J is TRBJ1-4 and V is TRBV28; unclear D gene. CDR3 length equals 15 residues. In germline, CDR1 is MDHEN, CDR2 SYDVKM. Between the trimmed V and J ends, which lost 2 bases and 0 bases, there was a span of 7 bases.

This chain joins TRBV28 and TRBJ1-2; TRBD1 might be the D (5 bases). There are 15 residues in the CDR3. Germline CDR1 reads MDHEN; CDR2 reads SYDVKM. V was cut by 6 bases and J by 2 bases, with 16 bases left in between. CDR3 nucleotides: TGTGCCAGCAGCTATGTGGGGGAGGCGAACTATGGCTACACCTTC. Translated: CASSYVGEANYGYTF.

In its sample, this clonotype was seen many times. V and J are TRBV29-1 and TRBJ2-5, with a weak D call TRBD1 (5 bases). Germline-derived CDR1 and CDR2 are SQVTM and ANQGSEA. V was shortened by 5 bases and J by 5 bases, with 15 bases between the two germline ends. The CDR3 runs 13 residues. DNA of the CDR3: TGCAGCGTTACTCCAGGGCTTAAGGAGACCCAGTACTTC. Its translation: CSVTPGLKETQYF.

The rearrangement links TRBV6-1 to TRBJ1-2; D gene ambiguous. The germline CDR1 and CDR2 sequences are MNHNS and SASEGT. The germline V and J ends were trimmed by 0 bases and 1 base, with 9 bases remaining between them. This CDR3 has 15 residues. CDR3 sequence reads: CASSEADGDNYGYTF. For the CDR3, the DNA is TGTGCCAGCAGTGAAGCGGACGGAGATAACTATGGCTACACCTTC.

CDR3 sequence (DNA): TGTGCCAGCAGCGGACAGGGGATTGCATCTTACGAGCAGTACTTC. This sequence encodes CASSGQGIASYEQYF. J is TRBJ2-7 and V is TRBV9, with 8 nucleotides matching TRBD1. Germline V gives CDR1 SGDLS, CDR2 YYNGEE. This CDR3 spans 15 amino acids. Unmatched junction bases numbered 9, after V lost 3 bases and J lost 4 bases.

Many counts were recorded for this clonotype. In DNA, the CDR3 is TGTGCCAGCAGTTTATGGCGGGCAACTGGCTACACCTTC. As protein: CASSLWRATGYTF. The V and J genes are TRBV28 and TRBJ1-2; D not certain. This CDR3 is built from 13 residues. V lost 0 bases and J 7 bases, leaving 9 bases between the germline ends. Germline V lookup: CDR1 MDHEN, CDR2 SYDVKM.

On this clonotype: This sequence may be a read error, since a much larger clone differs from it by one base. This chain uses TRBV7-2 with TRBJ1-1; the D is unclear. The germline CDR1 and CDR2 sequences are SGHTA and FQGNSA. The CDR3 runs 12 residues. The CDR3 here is CASSFIDTEACF. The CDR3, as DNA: TGTGCCAGCAGCTTTATCGACACTGAAGCTTGCTTT.

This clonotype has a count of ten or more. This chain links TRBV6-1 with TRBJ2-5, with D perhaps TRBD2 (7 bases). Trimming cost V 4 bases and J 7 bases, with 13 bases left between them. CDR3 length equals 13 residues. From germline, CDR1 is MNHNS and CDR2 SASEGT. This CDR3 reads CASSVTAGATQYF. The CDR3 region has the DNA TGTGCCAGCAGTGTAACGGCGGGGGCGACCCAGTACTTC.

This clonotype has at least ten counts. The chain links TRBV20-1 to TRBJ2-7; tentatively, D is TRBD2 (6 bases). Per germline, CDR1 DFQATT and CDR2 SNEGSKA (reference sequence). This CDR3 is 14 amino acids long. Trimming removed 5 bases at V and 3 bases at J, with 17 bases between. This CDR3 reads CSAGNYRRDYEQYF. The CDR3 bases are TGCAGTGCTGGAAACTACCGGAGGGACTACGAGCAGTACTTC.